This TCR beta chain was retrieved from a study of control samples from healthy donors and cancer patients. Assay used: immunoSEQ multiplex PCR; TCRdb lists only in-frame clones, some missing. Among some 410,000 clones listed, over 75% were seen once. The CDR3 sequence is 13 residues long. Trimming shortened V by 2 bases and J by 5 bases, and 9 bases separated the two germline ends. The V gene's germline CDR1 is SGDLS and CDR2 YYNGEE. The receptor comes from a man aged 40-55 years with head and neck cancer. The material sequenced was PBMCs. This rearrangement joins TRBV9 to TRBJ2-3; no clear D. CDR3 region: CASSVSSGDTQYF. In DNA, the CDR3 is TGTGCCAGCAGCGTGTCCTCAGGAGATACGCAGTATTTT.